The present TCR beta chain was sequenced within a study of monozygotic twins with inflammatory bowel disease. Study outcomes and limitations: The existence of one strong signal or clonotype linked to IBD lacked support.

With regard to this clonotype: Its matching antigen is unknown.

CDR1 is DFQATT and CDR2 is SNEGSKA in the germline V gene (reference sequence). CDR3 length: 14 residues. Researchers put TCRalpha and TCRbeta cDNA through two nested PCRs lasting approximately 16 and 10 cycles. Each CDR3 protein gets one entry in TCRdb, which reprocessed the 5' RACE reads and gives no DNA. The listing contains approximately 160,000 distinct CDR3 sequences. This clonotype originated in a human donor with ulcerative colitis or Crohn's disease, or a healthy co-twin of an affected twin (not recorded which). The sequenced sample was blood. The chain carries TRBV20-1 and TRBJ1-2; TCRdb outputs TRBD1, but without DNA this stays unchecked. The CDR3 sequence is CSASGLLVPYGYTF.